This T cell receptor beta chain was sequenced for a study of CD8 T cells in Susac syndrome. Reverse transcription of roughly 0.45 to 1 ug RNA was carried out with random hexamers. TCRdb analysed the immunoSEQ multiplex PCR reads with MiXCR anew, one entry per CDR3 protein. The sample has 230,000 or so distinct CDR3 sequences; 95% are singletons. V shed 0 bases and J 6 bases; nucleotides not matched to a gene: 2. This CDR3 has 14 amino acids. Germline CDR1 reads SGDLS; CDR2 reads YYNGEE. V and J are TRBV9 and TRBJ2-7; 11 bases map to TRBD1. The receptor was isolated from a human donor with multiple sclerosis. Material: CD4+ T cells from PBMCs. CDR3 amino acids: CASSVGDRGFEQYF. CDR3 nucleotide sequence: TGTGCCAGCAGCGTAGGGGACAGGGGGTTCGAGCAGTACTTC.